A selection of T cell receptor beta chains follows, all from one sample in a study of blood T cell repertoires in COVID-19. Sequencing was performed with immunoSEQ multiplex PCR; in TCRdb, only in-frame clones are kept and a portion is missing. The sample has 65,000 to 95,000 clones; roughly 80% are singletons. Sequenced: peripheral blood. Source of these receptors: a woman in her 40s with active or convalescent COVID-19. CDR3s include the opening cysteine and the closing phenylalanine or tryptophan. A D gene is named only where the DNA matches it firmly. Not all rows give a size; the values are once, few, many and, for expanded clones, a class.

v_call: TRBV5-1; d_call: NA; j_call: TRBJ2-5; clone_size: few; cdr3_nt: TGCGCCAGCAGCTTGGAAGGCGGGCGAGGGGAGACCCAGTACTTC; cdr3_aa: CASSLEGGRGETQYF
v_call: TRBV7-9; d_call: TRBD1; j_call: TRBJ1-4; clone_size: NA; cdr3_nt: TGTGCCAGCAGCTACCACTTCCAGGACAGGGGGAGGGAAAAACTGTTTTTT; cdr3_aa: CASSYHFQDRGREKLFF
v_call: TRBV4-1; d_call: TRBD1; j_call: TRBJ1-2; clone_size: NA; cdr3_nt: TGCGCCAGCAGCCAAGAGACAGGGTCTACTTATGGCTACACCTTC; cdr3_aa: CASSQETGSTYGYTF
v_call: TRBV29-1; d_call: NA; j_call: TRBJ2-7; clone_size: NA; cdr3_nt: TGCAGCGTTGAAGGCGGGAATGGACCTCCCTACGAGCAGTACTTC; cdr3_aa: CSVEGGNGPPYEQYF
v_call: TRBV19; d_call: NA; j_call: TRBJ2-5; clone_size: NA; cdr3_nt: TGTGCCAGTAATGGCGGGGTCGGGGAGACCCAGTACTTC; cdr3_aa: CASNGGVGETQYF
v_call: TRBV6-6; d_call: NA; j_call: TRBJ2-2; clone_size: few; cdr3_nt: TGTGCCAGCAGTGTACAGGTGTCCGGGGAGCTGTTTTTT; cdr3_aa: CASSVQVSGELFF
v_call: TRBV6-2/TRBV6-3; d_call: TRBD1; j_call: TRBJ1-2; clone_size: NA; cdr3_nt: TGTGCCAGCAGCCCCGTCGGACAGGGGATGGGAGGCTACACCTTC; cdr3_aa: CASSPVGQGMGGYTF
v_call: TRBV4-3; d_call: NA; j_call: TRBJ2-7; clone_size: NA; cdr3_nt: TGCGCCAGTCGGCGGGGAAGCTCCTACGAGCAGTACTTC; cdr3_aa: CASRRGSSYEQYF
v_call: TRBV7-2; d_call: TRBD2; j_call: TRBJ2-2; clone_size: NA; cdr3_nt: TGTGCCAGCATCTCCCGGACTAGCGGAGTCACCGGGGAGCTGTTTTTT; cdr3_aa: CASISRTSGVTGELFF
v_call: TRBV2; d_call: TRBD1; j_call: TRBJ1-5; clone_size: NA; cdr3_nt: TGTGCCAGCAGTTCCCTCGACAGGGTTTATCAGCCCCAGCATTTT; cdr3_aa: CASSSLDRVYQPQHF
v_call: TRBV7-9; d_call: TRBD2; j_call: TRBJ2-2; clone_size: NA; cdr3_nt: TGTGCCAGCAGCCGGGGGGGACAGAACACCGGGGAGCTGTTTTTT; cdr3_aa: CASSRGGQNTGELFF
v_call: TRBV7-6; d_call: NA; j_call: TRBJ2-2; clone_size: NA; cdr3_nt: TGTGCCAGCAGCTTTGCCCCGGCCGGGGAGCTGTTTTTT; cdr3_aa: CASSFAPAGELFF
v_call: TRBV4-2; d_call: TRBD1; j_call: TRBJ1-1; clone_size: NA; cdr3_nt: TGTGCCAGCAGCCAAGGGGACAGTACCATGAACACTGAAGCTTTCTTT; cdr3_aa: CASSQGDSTMNTEAFF
v_call: TRBV7-9; d_call: NA; j_call: TRBJ2-7; clone_size: NA; cdr3_nt: TGTGCCAGCAGCTCCATCTCCTACGAGCAGTACTTC; cdr3_aa: CASSSISYEQYF
v_call: TRBV28; d_call: NA; j_call: TRBJ1-3; clone_size: NA; cdr3_nt: TGTGCCAGCAGTTTAAGTAGGTGGCCAGGGACATGGCCCTCTGGAAACACCATATATTTT; cdr3_aa: CASSLSRWPGTWPSGNTIYF
v_call: TRBV9; d_call: NA; j_call: TRBJ1-6; clone_size: NA; cdr3_nt: TGTGCCAGCAGCGGGACTCGGAATTCACCCCTCCACTTT; cdr3_aa: CASSGTRNSPLHF
v_call: TRBV15; d_call: TRBD2; j_call: TRBJ2-5; clone_size: once; cdr3_nt: TGTGCCACCAGCACATCGGGAGGTAGCGGAGAGACCCAGTACTTC; cdr3_aa: CATSTSGGSGETQYF
v_call: TRBV5-1; d_call: TRBD1; j_call: TRBJ1-4; clone_size: NA; cdr3_nt: TGCGCCAGCAGCATACAGGGGTTAACTAATGAAAAACTGTTTTTT; cdr3_aa: CASSIQGLTNEKLFF
v_call: TRBV6-2/TRBV6-3; d_call: TRBD2; j_call: TRBJ2-3; clone_size: NA; cdr3_nt: TGTGCCAGCAGTTACACCGTAGCGGGAGGGGGCCCAGATACGCAGTATTTT; cdr3_aa: CASSYTVAGGGPDTQYF
v_call: TRBV12-3/TRBV12-4; d_call: NA; j_call: TRBJ2-1; clone_size: NA; cdr3_nt: TGTGCCAGCAGCCCCAGGGCTGAGCAGTTCTTC; cdr3_aa: CASSPRAEQFF
v_call: TRBV6-5; d_call: TRBD2; j_call: TRBJ2-1; clone_size: few; cdr3_nt: TGTGCCACTCGCCGGGACTACAACAATGAGCAGTTCTTC; cdr3_aa: CATRRDYNNEQFF
v_call: TRBV28; d_call: NA; j_call: TRBJ1-1; clone_size: once; cdr3_nt: TGTGCCAGCAGTTTAAGGGGCGGGATGCGGCCCGCTTTCTTT; cdr3_aa: CASSLRGGMRPAFF
v_call: TRBV10-3; d_call: TRBD2; j_call: TRBJ2-3; clone_size: NA; cdr3_nt: TGTGCCATCAGTGCGGGGGGGCAGTCCGCAGATACGCAGTATTTT; cdr3_aa: CAISAGGQSADTQYF
v_call: TRBV6-2/TRBV6-3; d_call: NA; j_call: TRBJ2-5; clone_size: NA; cdr3_nt: TGTGCCAGCAGTAGGGGACTCCGGCAGACCCAGTACTTC; cdr3_aa: CASSRGLRQTQYF
v_call: TRBV5-5; d_call: NA; j_call: TRBJ2-4; clone_size: NA; cdr3_nt: TGTGCCAGCAGCTTGGGGACGGAGGGAAACATTCAGTACTTC; cdr3_aa: CASSLGTEGNIQYF
v_call: TRBV5-5; d_call: TRBD2; j_call: TRBJ2-5; clone_size: NA; cdr3_nt: TGTGCCAGCAGCAAGCGGGGCGGGGGGGCACCAGAGACCCAGTACTTC; cdr3_aa: CASSKRGGGAPETQYF
v_call: TRBV20-1; d_call: TRBD1; j_call: TRBJ2-1; clone_size: NA; cdr3_nt: TGCAGTGCTTACAGGGGGCTGGAGCAGTTCTTC; cdr3_aa: CSAYRGLEQFF
v_call: TRBV5-1; d_call: TRBD2; j_call: TRBJ2-1; clone_size: NA; cdr3_nt: TGCGCCAGCAGCTTGACGACTAGCGGGGGTAGTGAGCAGTTCTTC; cdr3_aa: CASSLTTSGGSEQFF
v_call: TRBV4-2; d_call: TRBD1; j_call: TRBJ1-6; clone_size: NA; cdr3_nt: TGTGCCAGCAGCCAAGAGGGTGGGACAGGGAATTCACCCCTCCACTTT; cdr3_aa: CASSQEGGTGNSPLHF
v_call: TRBV28; d_call: NA; j_call: TRBJ1-2; clone_size: NA; cdr3_nt: TGTGCCAGCCGAACAGGGTCGGCTAACTATGGCTACACCTTC; cdr3_aa: CASRTGSANYGYTF
v_call: TRBV28; d_call: TRBD2; j_call: TRBJ2-7; clone_size: NA; cdr3_nt: TGTGCCAGCAGTTCCGCCGGGACTAGCTCCTACGAGCAGTACTTC; cdr3_aa: CASSSAGTSSYEQYF
v_call: TRBV24-1; d_call: NA; j_call: TRBJ1-5; clone_size: NA; cdr3_nt: TGTGCCACCAGTGATTCGGGTAATCAGCCCCAGCATTTT; cdr3_aa: CATSDSGNQPQHF
v_call: TRBV6-5; d_call: TRBD1; j_call: TRBJ1-3; clone_size: NA; cdr3_nt: TGTGCCAGCACCAGTGGGACAGAGGGGGGAAACACCATATATTTT; cdr3_aa: CASTSGTEGGNTIYF
v_call: TRBV28; d_call: TRBD1; j_call: TRBJ1-5; clone_size: NA; cdr3_nt: TGTGCCAGCAGTTTTGGGACAGATTCACGGCAGCCCCAGCATTTT; cdr3_aa: CASSFGTDSRQPQHF
v_call: TRBV2; d_call: TRBD1; j_call: TRBJ2-5; clone_size: NA; cdr3_nt: TGTGCCAGCAGTGTGGGGACAGGGGGCGCCGAGACCCAGTACTTC; cdr3_aa: CASSVGTGGAETQYF
v_call: TRBV10-3; d_call: TRBD1; j_call: TRBJ1-2; clone_size: once; cdr3_nt: TGTGCCATCAGAGGGGGCAGCTATGGCTACACCTTC; cdr3_aa: CAIRGGSYGYTF
v_call: TRBV12-3/TRBV12-4; d_call: NA; j_call: TRBJ2-1; clone_size: NA; cdr3_nt: TGTGCCAGCAGTTTAGGATTCCGGGATGAGCAGTTCTTC; cdr3_aa: CASSLGFRDEQFF
v_call: TRBV3-1/TRBV3-2; d_call: TRBD1; j_call: TRBJ2-7; clone_size: NA; cdr3_nt: TGTGCCAGCAGCCAAGGGGACAGGGCCACATCCTACGAGCAGTACTTC; cdr3_aa: CASSQGDRATSYEQYF
v_call: TRBV30; d_call: NA; j_call: TRBJ1-1; clone_size: NA; cdr3_nt: TGTGCCTGGAGTGTACTACGTAACACTGAAGCTTTCTTT; cdr3_aa: CAWSVLRNTEAFF
v_call: TRBV7-3; d_call: TRBD1; j_call: TRBJ1-1; clone_size: NA; cdr3_nt: TGTGCCAGCAGCTCGACAGGGGGGGACACTGAAGCTTTCTTT; cdr3_aa: CASSSTGGDTEAFF
v_call: TRBV9; d_call: TRBD1; j_call: TRBJ1-2; clone_size: NA; cdr3_nt: TGTGCCAGCAGCGTAGGGGGACAGGGGTCTAACTATGGCTACACCTTC; cdr3_aa: CASSVGGQGSNYGYTF
v_call: TRBV7-9; d_call: NA; j_call: TRBJ2-7; clone_size: NA; cdr3_nt: TGTGCCAGCAGCGCCCTCAGGAACGAGCAGTACTTC; cdr3_aa: CASSALRNEQYF
v_call: TRBV7-2; d_call: NA; j_call: TRBJ2-6; clone_size: NA; cdr3_nt: TGTGCCAGCAGCTTCGCCACCGGGTCTGGGGCCAACGTCCTGACTTTC; cdr3_aa: CASSFATGSGANVLTF
v_call: TRBV24-1; d_call: NA; j_call: TRBJ1-2; clone_size: NA; cdr3_nt: TGTGCCATCGACATTAACTATGGCTACACCTTC; cdr3_aa: CAIDINYGYTF
v_call: TRBV7-9; d_call: NA; j_call: TRBJ1-3; clone_size: NA; cdr3_nt: TGTGCCAGCAGCCCGACGGCTTCGCAGGGCAACACCATATATTTT; cdr3_aa: CASSPTASQGNTIYF
v_call: TRBV29-1; d_call: NA; j_call: TRBJ1-5; clone_size: NA; cdr3_nt: TGCAGCTACTCTGCGTCCTTAGAGCAGCCCCAGCATTTT; cdr3_aa: CSYSASLEQPQHF
v_call: TRBV23-1; d_call: TRBD1; j_call: TRBJ2-7; clone_size: NA; cdr3_nt: TGCGCCAGCAGTCAAAAGGACAGGGGTCCCAACGAGCAGTACTTC; cdr3_aa: CASSQKDRGPNEQYF
v_call: TRBV7-9; d_call: NA; j_call: TRBJ2-7; clone_size: once; cdr3_nt: TGTGCCAGCAGCTTAGGACTAGTGGGCGAGCAGTACTTC; cdr3_aa: CASSLGLVGEQYF
v_call: TRBV29-1; d_call: TRBD1; j_call: TRBJ1-2; clone_size: NA; cdr3_nt: TGCAGCGTTGCCCCCGGGACAGGGACTAACTATGGCTACACCTTC; cdr3_aa: CSVAPGTGTNYGYTF
v_call: TRBV7-7; d_call: TRBD1; j_call: TRBJ2-1; clone_size: NA; cdr3_nt: TGTGCCAGCAGCTTAAGGGGGCCGACTCCTTACAATGAGCAGTTCTTC; cdr3_aa: CASSLRGPTPYNEQFF
v_call: TRBV4-2; d_call: NA; j_call: TRBJ2-2; clone_size: NA; cdr3_nt: TGTGCCAGCAGCCAAGTGCAGGGTTTGTTCACCGGGGAGCTGTTTTTT; cdr3_aa: CASSQVQGLFTGELFF
v_call: TRBV5-1; d_call: TRBD2; j_call: TRBJ2-3; clone_size: NA; cdr3_nt: TGCGCCAGCACCCAGACTAGCGGGGACACAGATACGCAGTATTTT; cdr3_aa: CASTQTSGDTDTQYF
v_call: TRBV24-1; d_call: NA; j_call: TRBJ2-3; clone_size: NA; cdr3_nt: TGTGCCACCAGTGACCGAGATACGCAGTATTTT; cdr3_aa: CATSDRDTQYF